Included here is one TCR beta chain sequence, with context. Its matching antigen is unknown. Germline trimming cut 2 bases from V and 1 base from J; bases unmatched to any gene: 1. Per germline, CDR1 KGHSH and CDR2 LQKENI. The CDR3 extends over 15 amino acids. This sample was taken from a study of cytomegalovirus exposure and HLA in healthy donors. General study findings and limits: Published work reported that the classifier diagnosed cytomegalovirus status with high specificity and sensitivity. The study flagged around 150 TCR beta chains as cytomegalovirus-associated.

With 60 Vbeta and 13 Jbeta primers, the PCR was carried out. Method: immunoSEQ multiplex PCR; TCRdb's copy keeps in-frame clones and lacks some. The table has about 110,000 clones, less than 85% seen once. The chain is built from TRBV18 and TRBJ1-4, with 7 bases matching TRBD1. Specimen: PBMCs. The TCR comes from a young man in good health and CMV-seropositive. In DNA form, the CDR3 reads TGTGCCAGCTCACCAAGGACAGGAACTAATGAAAAACTGTTTTTT. Protein: CASSPRTGTNEKLFF.